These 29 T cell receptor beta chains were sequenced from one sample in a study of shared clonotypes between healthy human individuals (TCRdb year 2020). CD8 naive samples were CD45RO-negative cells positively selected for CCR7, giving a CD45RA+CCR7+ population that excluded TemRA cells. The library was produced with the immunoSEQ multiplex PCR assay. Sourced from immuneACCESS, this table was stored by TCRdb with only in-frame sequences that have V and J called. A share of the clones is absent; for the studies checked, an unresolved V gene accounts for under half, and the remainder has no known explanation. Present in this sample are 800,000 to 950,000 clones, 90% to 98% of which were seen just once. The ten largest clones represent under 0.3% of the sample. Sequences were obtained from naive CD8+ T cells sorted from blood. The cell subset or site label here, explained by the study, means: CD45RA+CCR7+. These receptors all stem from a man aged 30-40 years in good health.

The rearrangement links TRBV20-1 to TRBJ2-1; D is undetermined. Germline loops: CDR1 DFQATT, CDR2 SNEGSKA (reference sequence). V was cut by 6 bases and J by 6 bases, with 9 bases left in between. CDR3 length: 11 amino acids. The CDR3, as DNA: TGCAGTGCCCTGACCCTCAATGAGCAGTTCTTC. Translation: CSALTLNEQFF.

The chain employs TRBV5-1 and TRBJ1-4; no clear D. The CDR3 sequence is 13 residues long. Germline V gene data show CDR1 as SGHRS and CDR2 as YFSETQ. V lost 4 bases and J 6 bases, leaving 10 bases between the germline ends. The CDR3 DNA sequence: TGCGCCAGCAGCCCAAACCCCTATGAAAAACTGTTTTTT. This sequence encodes CASSPNPYEKLFF.

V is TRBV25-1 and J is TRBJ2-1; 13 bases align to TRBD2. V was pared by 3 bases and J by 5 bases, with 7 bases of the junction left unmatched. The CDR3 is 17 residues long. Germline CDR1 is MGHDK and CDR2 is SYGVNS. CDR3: CASSEDPTSGRNNEQFF. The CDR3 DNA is TGTGCCAGCAGTGAGGACCCGACTAGCGGGAGGAACAATGAGCAGTTCTTC.

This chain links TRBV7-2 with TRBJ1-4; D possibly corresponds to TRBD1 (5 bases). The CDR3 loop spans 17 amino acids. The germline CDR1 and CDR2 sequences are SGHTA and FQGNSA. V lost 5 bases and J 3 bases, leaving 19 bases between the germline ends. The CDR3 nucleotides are TGTGCCAGCAGCAAATATAGGGCTGAGGGGTCTAATGAAAAACTGTTTTTT. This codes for CASSKYRAEGSNEKLFF. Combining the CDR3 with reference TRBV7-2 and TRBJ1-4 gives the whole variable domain GAGVSQSPSNKVTEKGKDVELRCDPISGHTALYWYRQSLGQGLEFLIYFQGNSAPDKSGLPSDRFSAERTGGSVSTLTIQRTQQEDSAVYLCASSKYRAEGSNEKLFFGSGTQLSVL.

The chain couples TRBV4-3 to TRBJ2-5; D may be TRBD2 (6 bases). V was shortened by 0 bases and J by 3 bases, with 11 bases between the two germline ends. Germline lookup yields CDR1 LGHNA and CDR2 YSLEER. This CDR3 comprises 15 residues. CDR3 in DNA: TGCGCCAGCAGCCAAGATGGCAGGAGGGAAGAGACCCAGTACTTC. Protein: CASSQDGRREETQYF.

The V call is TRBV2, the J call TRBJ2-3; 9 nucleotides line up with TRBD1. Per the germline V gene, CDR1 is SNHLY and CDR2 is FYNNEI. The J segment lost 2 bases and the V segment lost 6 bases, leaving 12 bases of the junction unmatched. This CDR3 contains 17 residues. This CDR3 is CASSRDREVKNTDTQYF. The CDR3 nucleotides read TGTGCCAGCAGCCGGGACAGGGAGGTTAAAAACACAGATACGCAGTATTTT.

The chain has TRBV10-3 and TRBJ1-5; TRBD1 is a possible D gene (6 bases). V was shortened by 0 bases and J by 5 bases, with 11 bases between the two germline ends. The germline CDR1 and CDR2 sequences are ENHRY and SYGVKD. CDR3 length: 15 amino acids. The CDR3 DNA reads TGTGCCATCAGTGAGTCCCGACAGGTCCATCAGCCCCAGCATTTT. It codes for CAISESRQVHQPQHF.

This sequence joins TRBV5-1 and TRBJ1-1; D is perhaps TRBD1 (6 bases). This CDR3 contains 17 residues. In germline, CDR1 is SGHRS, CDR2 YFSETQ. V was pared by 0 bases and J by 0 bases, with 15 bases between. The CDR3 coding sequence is TGCGCCAGCAGCTTGGTAGGGGCAGGGGCTATGAACACTGAAGCTTTCTTT. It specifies CASSLVGAGAMNTEAFF.

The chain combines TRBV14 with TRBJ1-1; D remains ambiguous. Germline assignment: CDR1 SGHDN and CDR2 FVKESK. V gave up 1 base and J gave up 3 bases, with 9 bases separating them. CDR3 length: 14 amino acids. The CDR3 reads CASSQAIGDTEAFF. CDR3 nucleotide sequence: TGTGCCAGCAGCCAAGCAATTGGGGACACTGAAGCTTTCTTT.

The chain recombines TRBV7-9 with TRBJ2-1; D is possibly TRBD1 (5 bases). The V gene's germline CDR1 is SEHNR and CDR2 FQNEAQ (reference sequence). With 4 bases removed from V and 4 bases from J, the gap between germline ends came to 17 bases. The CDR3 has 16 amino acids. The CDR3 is CASSSRLLGQYNEQFF. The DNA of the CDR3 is TGTGCCAGCAGCTCACGGCTCCTGGGGCAATACAATGAGCAGTTCTTC.

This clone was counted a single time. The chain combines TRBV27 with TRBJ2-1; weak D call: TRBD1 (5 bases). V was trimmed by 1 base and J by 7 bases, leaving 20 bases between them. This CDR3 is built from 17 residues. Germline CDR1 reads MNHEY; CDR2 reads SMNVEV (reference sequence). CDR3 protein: CASSLWGRVWARNEQFF. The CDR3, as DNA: TGTGCCAGCAGTTTATGGGGCAGGGTGTGGGCTAGGAATGAGCAGTTCTTC.

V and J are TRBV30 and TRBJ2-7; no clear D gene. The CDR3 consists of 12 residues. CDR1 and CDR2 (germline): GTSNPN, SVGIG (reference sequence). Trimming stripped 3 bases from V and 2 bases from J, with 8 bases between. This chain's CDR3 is CAWSGTTYEQYF. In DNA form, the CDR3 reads TGTGCCTGGAGCGGTACTACCTACGAGCAGTACTTC.

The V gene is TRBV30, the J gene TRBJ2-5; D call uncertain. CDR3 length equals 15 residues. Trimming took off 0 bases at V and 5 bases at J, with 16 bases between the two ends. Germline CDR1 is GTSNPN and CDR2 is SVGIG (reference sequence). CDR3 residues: CAWSVSARAAETQYF. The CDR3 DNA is TGTGCCTGGAGTGTATCTGCCAGAGCCGCGGAGACCCAGTACTTC. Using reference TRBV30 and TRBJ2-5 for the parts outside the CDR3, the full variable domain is SQTIHQWPATLVQPVGSPLSLECTVEGTSNPNLYWYRQAAGRGLQLLFYSVGIGQISSEVPQNLSASRPQDRQFILSSKKLLLSDSGFYLCAWSVSARAAETQYFGPGTRLLVL.

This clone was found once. The CDR3: CSVGTAREQYF. CDR3 in DNA: TGCAGCGTTGGGACAGCCAGGGAGCAGTACTTC. J is TRBJ2-7 and V is TRBV29-1, with D possibly being TRBD1 (6 bases). Between the trimmed V and J ends, which lost 4 bases and 7 bases, there was a span of 11 bases. This CDR3 comprises 11 residues. CDR1 and CDR2 from the germline V gene are SQVTM and ANQGSEA.

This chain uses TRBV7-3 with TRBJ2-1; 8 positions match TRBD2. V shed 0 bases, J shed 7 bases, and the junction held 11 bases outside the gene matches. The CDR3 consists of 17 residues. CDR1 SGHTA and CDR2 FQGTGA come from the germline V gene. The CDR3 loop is CASSLTVSREGRNEQFF. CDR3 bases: TGTGCCAGCAGCTTAACAGTATCTCGGGAGGGCCGGAATGAGCAGTTCTTC.

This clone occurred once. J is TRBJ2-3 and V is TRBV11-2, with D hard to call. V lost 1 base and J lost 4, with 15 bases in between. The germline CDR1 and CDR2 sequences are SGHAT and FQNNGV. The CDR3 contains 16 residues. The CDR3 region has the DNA TGTGCCAGCAGCTTAGGGGCCATATATCCCGCAGATACGCAGTATTTT. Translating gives CASSLGAIYPADTQYF.

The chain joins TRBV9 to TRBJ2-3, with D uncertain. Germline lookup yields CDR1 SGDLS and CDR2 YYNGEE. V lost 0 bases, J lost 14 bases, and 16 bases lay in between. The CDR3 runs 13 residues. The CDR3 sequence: CASSVVGRDSPYF. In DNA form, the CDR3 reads TGTGCCAGCAGCGTAGTTGGTAGGGATTCCCCGTATTTT.

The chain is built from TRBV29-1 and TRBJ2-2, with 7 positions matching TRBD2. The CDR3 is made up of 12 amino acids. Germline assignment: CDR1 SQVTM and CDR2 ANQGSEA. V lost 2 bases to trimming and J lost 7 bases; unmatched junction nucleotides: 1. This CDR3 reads CSVELAGGELFF. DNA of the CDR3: TGCAGCGTTGAATTAGCGGGCGGGGAGCTGTTTTTT.

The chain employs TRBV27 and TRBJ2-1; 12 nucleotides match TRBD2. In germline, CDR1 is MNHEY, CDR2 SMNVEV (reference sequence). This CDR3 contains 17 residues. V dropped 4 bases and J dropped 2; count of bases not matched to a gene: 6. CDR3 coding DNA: TGTGCCAGCAGTTCTGGACTAGCGGGAATTACCTACAATGAGCAGTTCTTC. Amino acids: CASSSGLAGITYNEQFF.

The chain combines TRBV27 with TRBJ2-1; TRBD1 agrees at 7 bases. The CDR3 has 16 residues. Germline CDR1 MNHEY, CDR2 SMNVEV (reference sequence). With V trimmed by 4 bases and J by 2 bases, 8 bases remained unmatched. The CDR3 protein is CASSSPEGQTYNEQFF. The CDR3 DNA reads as TGTGCCAGCAGTTCCCCCGAGGGACAGACCTACAATGAGCAGTTCTTC.

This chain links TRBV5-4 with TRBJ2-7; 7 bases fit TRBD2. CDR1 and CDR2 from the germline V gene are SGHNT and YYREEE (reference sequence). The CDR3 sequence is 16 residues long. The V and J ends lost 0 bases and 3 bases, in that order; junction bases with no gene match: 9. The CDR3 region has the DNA TGTGCCAGCAGCTTGGTCGGGGGAGGGGCGGGCTACGAGCAGTACTTC. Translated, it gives CASSLVGGGAGYEQYF.

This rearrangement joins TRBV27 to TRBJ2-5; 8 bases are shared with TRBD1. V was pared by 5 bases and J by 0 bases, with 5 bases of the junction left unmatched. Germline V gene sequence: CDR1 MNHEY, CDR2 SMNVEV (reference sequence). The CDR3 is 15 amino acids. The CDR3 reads CASSRWTGNQETQYF. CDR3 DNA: TGTGCCAGCAGTCGCTGGACAGGGAACCAAGAGACCCAGTACTTC.

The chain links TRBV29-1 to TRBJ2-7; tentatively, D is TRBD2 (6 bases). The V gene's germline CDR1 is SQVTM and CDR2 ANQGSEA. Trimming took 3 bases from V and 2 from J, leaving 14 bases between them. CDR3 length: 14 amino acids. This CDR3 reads CSVEIGRDTYEQYF. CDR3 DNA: TGCAGCGTTGAGATCGGGCGGGATACCTACGAGCAGTACTTC.

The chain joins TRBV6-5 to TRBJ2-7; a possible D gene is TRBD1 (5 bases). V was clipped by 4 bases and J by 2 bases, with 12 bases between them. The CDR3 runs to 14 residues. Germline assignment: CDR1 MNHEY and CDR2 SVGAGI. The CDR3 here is CASSWKGAAYEQYF. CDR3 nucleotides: TGTGCCAGCAGTTGGAAAGGGGCGGCCTACGAGCAGTACTTC.

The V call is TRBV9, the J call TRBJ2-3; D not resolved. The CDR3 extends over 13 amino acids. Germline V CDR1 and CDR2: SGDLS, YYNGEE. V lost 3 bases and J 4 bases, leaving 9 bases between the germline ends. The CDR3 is CASSDINPDTQYF. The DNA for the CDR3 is TGTGCCAGCAGCGACATTAATCCAGATACGCAGTATTTT.

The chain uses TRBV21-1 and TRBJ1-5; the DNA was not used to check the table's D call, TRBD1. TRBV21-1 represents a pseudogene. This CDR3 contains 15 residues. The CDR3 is CASRNRDKKHQPQHF. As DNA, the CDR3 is TGTGCCAGCAGAAACCGAGACAAGAAACATCAGCCCCAGCATTTT.

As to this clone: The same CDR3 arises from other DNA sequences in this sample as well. The CDR3, as DNA: TGTGCCAGCAGGGGGCCTTACAATGAGCAGTTCTTC. Amino acids: CASRGPYNEQFF. The rearrangement joins TRBV2 to TRBJ2-1; a weak D match, TRBD1 (5 bases). The germline gives CDR1 SNHLY, CDR2 FYNNEI. The ends were cut back, 6 bases at V and 4 bases at J, with 7 bases in the middle. The CDR3 extends over 12 amino acids.

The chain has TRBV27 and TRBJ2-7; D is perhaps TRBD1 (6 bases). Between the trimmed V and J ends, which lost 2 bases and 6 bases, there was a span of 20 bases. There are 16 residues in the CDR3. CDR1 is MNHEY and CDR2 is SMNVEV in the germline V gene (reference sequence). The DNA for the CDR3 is TGTGCCAGCAGTTTACTGATAGGGGACACGCGTCTCGAGCAGTACTTC. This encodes CASSLLIGDTRLEQYF.

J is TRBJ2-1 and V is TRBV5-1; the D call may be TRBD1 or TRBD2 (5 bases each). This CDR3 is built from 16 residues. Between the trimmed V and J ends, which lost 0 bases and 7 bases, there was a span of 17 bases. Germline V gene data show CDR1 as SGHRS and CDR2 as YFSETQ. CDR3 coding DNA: TGCGCCAGCAGCTTGGATATTCGGCAGGGACCGAATGAGCAGTTCTTC. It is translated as CASSLDIRQGPNEQFF.